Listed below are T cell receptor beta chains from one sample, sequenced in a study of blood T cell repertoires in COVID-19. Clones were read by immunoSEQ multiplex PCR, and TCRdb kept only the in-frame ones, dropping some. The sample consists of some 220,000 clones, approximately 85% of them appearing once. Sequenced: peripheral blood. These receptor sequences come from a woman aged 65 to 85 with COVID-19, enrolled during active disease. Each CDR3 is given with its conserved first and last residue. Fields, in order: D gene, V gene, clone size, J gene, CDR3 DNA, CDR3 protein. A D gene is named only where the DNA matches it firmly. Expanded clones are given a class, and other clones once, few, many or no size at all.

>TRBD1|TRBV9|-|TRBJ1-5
TGTGCCAGCAGCGTTGACAGGGACGACCAGCCCCAGCATTTT
CASSVDRDDQPQHF
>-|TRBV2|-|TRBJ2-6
TGTGCCAGCAAAGGGGGAGGGGCCAACGTCCTGACTTTC
CASKGGGANVLTF
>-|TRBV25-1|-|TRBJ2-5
TGTGCCAGCAGTGAATGGGGGCCAGAGACCCAGTACTTC
CASSEWGPETQYF
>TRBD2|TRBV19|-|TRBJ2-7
TGTGCCAGTAGTATTCCCGGGACTAGCGGCTACGAGCAGTACTTC
CASSIPGTSGYEQYF
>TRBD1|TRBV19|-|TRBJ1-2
TGTGCCAGTAGTTCGGGGGCCGGGACAGCATCCTATGGCGGCTACACCTTC
CASSSGAGTASYGGYTF
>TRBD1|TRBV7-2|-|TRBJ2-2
TGTGCCAGCAGCTTGACAGGGGGCTTCAACACCGGGGAGCTGTTTTTT
CASSLTGGFNTGELFF
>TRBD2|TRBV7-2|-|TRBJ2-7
TGTGCCAGCAGCTTGACTAGCGGGGGGTGGTACTACGAGCAGTACTTC
CASSLTSGGWYYEQYF
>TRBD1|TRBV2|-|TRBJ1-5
TGTGATTGGACAGGGGGCCAGTATAGCAATCAGCCCCAGCATTTT
CDWTGGQYSNQPQHF
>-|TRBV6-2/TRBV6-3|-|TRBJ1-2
TGTGCCAGCAGTTACTCGACTCGGGGGGAAGGCTACACCTTC
CASSYSTRGEGYTF
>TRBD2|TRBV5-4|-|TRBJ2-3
TGTGCCAGCAGCTATAGCGGGGCTACAGATACGCAGTATTTT
CASSYSGATDTQYF
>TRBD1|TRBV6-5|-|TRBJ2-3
TGTGCCAGCAGTTCGACAGGGGGCCAGCAGTATTTT
CASSSTGGQQYF
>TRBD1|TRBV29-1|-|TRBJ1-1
TGCAGCGTTGTAGAACAGGGGCTAGGCACTGAAGCTTTCTTT
CSVVEQGLGTEAFF
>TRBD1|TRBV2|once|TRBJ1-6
TGTGCCAGCAGTTACGCATCCGGGACAGGGCAGTTTAGTTCACCCCTCCACTTT
CASSYASGTGQFSSPLHF
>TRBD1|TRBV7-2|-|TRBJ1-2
TGTGCCAGCACCTCCCGGTTCCAAGCTCAGGGGGGATATGGCTACACCTTC
CASTSRFQAQGGYGYTF
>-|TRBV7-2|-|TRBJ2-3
TGTGCCAGCAGTATCCTAGTCGACACAGATACGCAGTATTTT
CASSILVDTDTQYF
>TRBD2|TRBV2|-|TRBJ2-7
TGTGCCAGCAGACAAAGCGGGGGGGCCAACGAGCAGTACTTC
CASRQSGGANEQYF
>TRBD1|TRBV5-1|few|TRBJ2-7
TGCGCCAGCAGCGCCGGGACAGGGGGAAAGGACGAGCAGTACTTC
CASSAGTGGKDEQYF
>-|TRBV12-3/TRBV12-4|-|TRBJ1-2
TGTGCCAGCAGTTTAGCGCGGGGCGATGGCTACACCTTC
CASSLARGDGYTF
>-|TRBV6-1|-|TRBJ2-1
TGTGCCAGCAGTGGGGGGGAATGGGACGTAAAGGATGAGCAGTTCTTC
CASSGGEWDVKDEQFF
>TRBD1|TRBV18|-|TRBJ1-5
TGTGCCAGCTCACCCATACAGGGGGCGGGTCAGCCCCAGCATTTT
CASSPIQGAGQPQHF